A single sample gave rise to the 26 T cell receptor beta chains below, sequenced in a study of spatial heterogeneity in lung cancer. One entry per CDR3 protein, called by TCRdb with MiXCR from the 5' RACE reads. The table lists more than 45,000 distinct CDR3 sequences, approximately 5% of them singletons. Time point of the sample: sample taken at primary tumor resection. Unsorted tumor, nontumor lung tissue or cryopreserved PBMC supplied the whole RNA. The sequencing here drew on PBMCs, taken at surgery. The receptors were sampled from a male donor with early-stage non-small cell lung cancer.

This clonotype was detected ten times or more. The chain joins TRBV20-1 to TRBJ2-2, with D unclear. Trimming shortened V by 5 bases and J by 4 bases, and 5 bases separated the two germline ends. Germline V gives CDR1 DFQATT, CDR2 SNEGSKA (reference sequence). The CDR3 consists of 11 residues. Here the CDR3 reads CSAGSTGELFF. The CDR3 nucleotides read TGCAGTGCTGGCAGCACCGGGGAGCTGTTTTTT.

This clonotype was picked up many times. V is TRBV20-1 and J is TRBJ2-5, with 7 bases matching TRBD2. The V gene's germline CDR1 is DFQATT and CDR2 SNEGSKA (reference sequence). Trimming took 3 bases from V and 3 from J; bases not matched to a gene: 7. The CDR3 is 14 residues long. DNA of the CDR3: TGCAGTGCTAGGATTAGCCTAGCGGAAGAGACCCAGTACTTC. Its translation is CSARISLAEETQYF.

This clonotype was seen repeatedly, ten times or more. The V and J genes are TRBV5-4 and TRBJ1-2; TRBD1 aligns across 9 bases. After removal of 0 bases from V and 5 bases from J, the junction contained 5 bases not matched to a gene. Germline V lookup: CDR1 SGHNT, CDR2 YYREEE (reference sequence). This CDR3 has 15 amino acids. This CDR3 is CASSLASTGGYGYTF. For the CDR3, the DNA is TGTGCCAGCAGCTTGGCCTCGACAGGGGGTTATGGCTACACCTTC.

The table lists this clonotype with many counts. The rearrangement joins TRBV4-3 to TRBJ2-7; weak D call: TRBD1 (6 bases). Germline V gives CDR1 LGHNA, CDR2 YSLEER. Between the trimmed V and J ends, which lost 0 bases and 0 bases, there was a span of 12 bases. The CDR3 consists of 16 residues. The CDR3 spells CASSQDYNRASYEQYF. The CDR3 nucleotides are TGCGCCAGCAGCCAAGATTATAACAGGGCCTCCTACGAGCAGTACTTC.

In this sample, this clonotype turned up many times. The CDR3 loop reads CASSLAPAPTGNTEAFF. The CDR3 DNA is TGCGCCAGCAGCTTGGCTCCGGCCCCCACGGGGAACACTGAAGCTTTCTTT. V usage is TRBV5-1 and J usage is TRBJ1-1, with D uncertain. Per germline, CDR1 SGHRS and CDR2 YFSETQ. Deletions cut 0 bases from V and 1 base from J, with 16 bases between. This CDR3 is built from 17 residues.

This clonotype was seen repeatedly, ten times or more. The rearrangement uses TRBV7-2 and TRBJ2-1, with 9 bases fitting TRBD2. V trimming: 8 bases; J trimming: 2 bases; junction bases outside the gene matches: 7. The CDR3 loop spans 15 amino acids. CDR1 is SGHTA and CDR2 is FQGNSA in the germline V gene. The CDR3 nucleotides are TGTGCCAGCCAACTAGCGGGTGGACCCTACAATGAGCAGTTCTTC. Translation: CASQLAGGPYNEQFF. Full variable domain (rest looked up from reference TRBV7-2 and TRBJ2-1): GAGVSQSPSNKVTEKGKDVELRCDPISGHTALYWYRQSLGQGLEFLIYFQGNSAPDKSGLPSDRFSAERTGGSVSTLTIQRTQQEDSAVYLCASQLAGGPYNEQFFGPGTRLTVL.

There are many counts of this clonotype. The genes are TRBV6-2 or TRBV6-3 and TRBJ1-5; weak D call: TRBD1 (5 bases). The CDR3 contains 13 residues. The germline V and J ends were trimmed by 8 bases and 5 bases, with 13 bases remaining between them. Looked up from germline, CDR1 is MNHEY and CDR2 is SVGEGT. The CDR3 region is CASGTGPDQPQHF. CDR3 sequence (DNA): TGTGCCAGCGGTACAGGCCCGGATCAGCCCCAGCATTTT.

This clonotype was seen many times. The chain employs TRBV7-2 and TRBJ2-7; D may be TRBD1 (7 bases). CDR3 length: 15 amino acids. CDR1 is SGHTA and CDR2 is FQGNSA in the germline V gene. The V and J ends lost 1 base and 6 bases respectively, with 16 bases between them. CDR3 loop: CASSLDVRGALEQYF. The CDR3 region has the DNA TGTGCCAGCAGCTTAGATGTCAGGGGGGCTCTCGAGCAGTACTTC. The variable domain in full, completed from reference TRBV7-2 and TRBJ2-7, reads GAGVSQSPSNKVTEKGKDVELRCDPISGHTALYWYRQSLGQGLEFLIYFQGNSAPDKSGLPSDRFSAERTGGSVSTLTIQRTQQEDSAVYLCASSLDVRGALEQYFGPGTRLTVT.

This clonotype was recorded many times. J is TRBJ2-7 and V is TRBV6-5, with D perhaps TRBD2 (6 bases). The V gene's germline CDR1 is MNHEY and CDR2 SVGAGI. The CDR3 sequence is 14 residues long. The V gene lost 5 bases and the J gene lost 3 bases, with 14 bases spanning the gap. The CDR3 coding sequence is TGTGCCAGCAGTCGCACTAGCAGACTCTACGAGCAGTACTTC. This translates into CASSRTSRLYEQYF.

This clonotype came up many times. This chain uses TRBV29-1 with TRBJ1-3, with D possibly matching TRBD1 (5 bases). Trimming took off 0 bases at V and 3 bases at J, with 6 bases between the two ends. Germline values: CDR1 SQVTM, CDR2 ANQGSEA. The CDR3 has 13 residues. The DNA for the CDR3 is TGCAGCGTTGAAGATCAGGGTGGAAACACCATATATTTT. It encodes CSVEDQGGNTIYF. Based on the CDR3 plus reference TRBV29-1 and TRBJ1-3, the full variable domain is SAVISQKPSRDICQRGTSLTIQCQVDSQVTMMFWYRQQPGQSLTLIATANQGSEATYESGFVIDKFPISRPNLTFSTLTVSNMSPEDSSIYLCSVEDQGGNTIYFGEGSWLTVV.

This clonotype was detected ten times or more. The chain has TRBV20-1 and TRBJ2-7; D may be TRBD1 (5 bases). V was pared by 4 bases and J by 2 bases, with 21 bases between. CDR1 is DFQATT and CDR2 is SNEGSKA in the germline V gene (reference sequence). This CDR3 has 16 residues. In DNA form, the CDR3 reads TGCAGTGCTACCCTGTTGATGAAGGGGTCCACCTACGAGCAGTACTTC. Translating gives CSATLLMKGSTYEQYF.

This clonotype appeared many times. The gene calls are TRBV6-2 or TRBV6-3 and TRBJ2-7; D possibly corresponds to TRBD1 (6 bases). Trimming cost V 1 base and J 4 bases, with 14 bases left between them. Germline lookup yields CDR1 MNHEY and CDR2 SVGEGT. The CDR3 spans 15 residues. CDR3 in amino acids: CASSYWGRTPYEQYF. For the CDR3, the DNA is TGTGCCAGCAGTTACTGGGGGCGAACGCCTTACGAGCAGTACTTC.

At least ten counts were recorded for this clonotype. This chain connects TRBV5-1 to TRBJ1-4, with 9 bases that match TRBD1. The ends lost 4 bases at V and 12 bases at J; junction bases unmatched: 16. Per germline, CDR1 SGHRS and CDR2 YFSETQ. This CDR3 contains 16 residues. CDR3 residues: CASSRAGTGTFGELFF. The CDR3 nucleotides are TGCGCCAGCAGCCGGGCCGGGACAGGGACCTTTGGAGAACTGTTTTTT.

This clonotype appeared many times. The chain employs TRBV7-9 and TRBJ2-1; D possibly corresponds to TRBD1 (6 bases). Trimming pared 1 base from V and 9 bases from J, leaving 13 bases between. Germline V CDR1 and CDR2: SEHNR, FQNEAQ (reference sequence). The length of the CDR3 is 14 residues. The CDR3 sequence: CASSLGTGGVEQFF. CDR3 nucleotides: TGTGCCAGCAGCTTAGGGACTGGGGGCGTTGAGCAGTTCTTC. The full variable domain, rest sourced from reference TRBV7-9 and TRBJ2-1, is DTGVSQNPRHKITKRGQNVTFRCDPISEHNRLYWYRQTLGQGPEFLTYFQNEAQLEKSRLLSDRFSAERPKGSFSTLEIQRTEQGDSAMYLCASSLGTGGVEQFFGPGTRLTVL.

There are many counts of this clonotype. The chain joins TRBV7-9 to TRBJ2-7; the match to TRBD2 covers 8 bases. The J segment lost 4 bases and the V segment lost 1 base, leaving 6 bases of the junction unmatched. This CDR3 has 15 residues. Germline-derived CDR1 and CDR2 are SEHNR and FQNEAQ (reference sequence). Here the CDR3 reads CASSLVGSGKYEQYF. The DNA of the CDR3 is TGTGCCAGCAGCTTAGTAGGTAGCGGGAAATACGAGCAGTACTTC.

This clonotype was observed many times. The V gene is TRBV7-2, the J gene TRBJ1-6; D ambiguous. The V and J ends lost 2 bases and 7 bases respectively, with 15 bases between them. The CDR3 consists of 16 residues. Germline-derived CDR1 and CDR2 are SGHTA and FQGNSA. The chain's CDR3 is CASSLLSPRGNSPLHF. The CDR3 nucleotides read TGTGCCAGCAGCTTACTCTCCCCTCGAGGCAATTCACCCCTCCACTTT.

This clonotype was found many times. The chain couples TRBV4-3 to TRBJ1-1; D not resolved. Trimming pared 1 base from V and 4 bases from J, leaving 13 bases between. The length of the CDR3 is 15 residues. Germline CDR1 is LGHNA and CDR2 is YSLEER. CDR3 region: CASSQVYGVSTEAFF. As DNA, the CDR3 is TGCGCCAGCAGCCAAGTGTACGGGGTGAGCACTGAAGCTTTCTTT.

This clonotype has ten or more counts. The chain carries TRBV20-1 and TRBJ2-7, with D unclear. V was cut by 7 bases and J by 0 bases, with 10 bases left in between. The CDR3 is made up of 12 amino acids. Germline CDR1 reads DFQATT; CDR2 reads SNEGSKA (reference sequence). CDR3 coding DNA: TGCAGTGTTGTCGGGCACTCCTACGAGCAGTACTTC. Translation gives CSVVGHSYEQYF.

This clonotype has more than one count but fewer than ten. The rearrangement uses TRBV28 and TRBJ2-3; TRBD2 aligns across 11 bases. V trimming: 0 bases; J trimming: 4 bases; junction bases outside the gene matches: 9. Germline V gene lookup returns CDR1 MDHEN and CDR2 SYDVKM. This CDR3 has 18 amino acids. CDR3 in amino acids: CASSLWVAGGPNSDTQYF. The CDR3 DNA is TGTGCCAGCAGTTTATGGGTAGCGGGAGGGCCTAACTCAGATACGCAGTATTTT.

This clonotype was seen repeatedly, ten times or more. The V gene is TRBV5-4, the J gene TRBJ2-7; 7 bases map to TRBD2. Germline V gives CDR1 SGHNT, CDR2 YYREEE (reference sequence). The CDR3 runs to 14 residues. The J segment lost 6 bases and the V segment lost 4 bases, leaving 10 bases of the junction unmatched. CDR3 residues: CASSVVGEGPEQYF. CDR3 DNA: TGTGCCAGCAGCGTGGTTGGGGAGGGGCCCGAGCAGTACTTC.

The chain recombines TRBV20-1 with TRBJ2-7; D perhaps matches TRBD2 (5 bases). Germline V gene sequence: CDR1 DFQATT, CDR2 SNEGSKA (reference sequence). This CDR3 is built from 13 residues. V was shortened by 3 bases and J by 1 base, with 10 bases between the two germline ends. For the CDR3, the DNA is TGCAGTGCTAGTGTTGGAGGTTCCTACGAGCAGTACTTC. Protein sequence: CSASVGGSYEQYF.

This clonotype was detected ten times or more. The chain has TRBV12-3 or TRBV12-4 and TRBJ1-1; D remains ambiguous. V lost 6 bases and J lost 4, with 12 bases in between. CDR3 length: 13 residues. The CDR3 spells CASSPQTVTEAFF. In DNA, the CDR3 is TGTGCCAGCAGCCCACAAACCGTCACTGAAGCTTTCTTT.

In its sample, this clonotype was seen many times. The V and J genes are TRBV27 and TRBJ2-1; 11 bases match TRBD2. CDR3 size: 15 residues. Germline V lookup: CDR1 MNHEY, CDR2 SMNVEV (reference sequence). The V gene end was trimmed by 6 bases and the J gene end by 7 bases; junction bases not matched to a gene: 8. Here the CDR3 reads CASRSLAGGPNEQFF. DNA of the CDR3: TGTGCCAGCAGGTCTCTAGCGGGAGGACCAAATGAGCAGTTCTTC.

This clonotype came up many times. This sequence joins TRBV7-9 and TRBJ1-6; D remains ambiguous. The CDR3 is 12 amino acids. Trimming removed 1 base at V and 8 bases at J, with 3 bases between. Germline CDR1 is SEHNR and CDR2 is FQNEAQ (reference sequence). The CDR3 sequence: CASSLGDSPLHF. In nucleotides, the CDR3 is TGTGCCAGCAGCTTAGGGGATTCACCCCTCCACTTT.

This clonotype was picked up many times. This chain joins TRBV6-6 and TRBJ2-2, with 9 bases fitting TRBD2. The V gene end was trimmed by 6 bases and the J gene end by 5 bases; junction bases not matched to a gene: 10. The germline CDR1 and CDR2 sequences are MNHNY and SVGAGI (reference sequence). The CDR3 contains 16 residues. CDR3: CASRELSGRDTGELFF. Written as DNA, the CDR3 is TGTGCCAGCAGAGAGCTTAGCGGGAGAGATACCGGGGAGCTGTTTTTT.

This clonotype was seen repeatedly, ten times or more. This chain uses TRBV9 with TRBJ2-2; maybe TRBD2 (6 bases). Germline CDR1 and CDR2: SGDLS and YYNGEE. The V end was cut by 4 bases, the J end by 8 bases, with 12 bases between. This CDR3 contains 13 residues. For the CDR3, the DNA is TGTGCCAGCAGCATCGTAGCGGAGGGGGAGCTGTTTTTT. Amino acids: CASSIVAEGELFF.